This T cell receptor (beta chain) was recorded in a study of response to subunit inactivated influenza vaccine. Study observations and caveats: There was a suggestion from the authors that each seasonal influenza vaccination recruits few new T cells.

This clonotype was detected a few times. Its antigen is still unknown. V lost 4 bases to trimming and J lost 10 bases, with 14 bases between them. Germline CDR1 is MGHDK and CDR2 is SYGVNS. This CDR3 is built from 14 residues. TCRdb independently ran MiXCR on the RT-PCR reads; one entry per CDR3 protein. The sample yields around 490,000 distinct CDR3 sequences, around 8% seen once. V is TRBV25-1 and J is TRBJ1-6, with a possible D match to TRBD1 (6 bases). The sequencing here drew on PBMCs from blood, taken less than 30 months after vaccination. The TCR was taken from a man between 45 and 75 years old who received an inactivated influenza vaccine. The CDR3 DNA sequence: TGTGCCAGCAGTGGTCACAGGGAACGGTCACCCCTCCACTTT. Its protein product is CASSGHRERSPLHF.